This entry lists 9 T cell receptor beta chains sequenced from one sample in a study of radiotherapy plus CTLA-4 blockade in lung cancer. The assay was immunoSEQ multiplex PCR, and TCRdb's table has in-frame clones only and misses some. The top ten hold 3.5% to 4.5% of the sample, which has approximately 60,000 clones, approximately 80% seen once. The sequenced sample was peripheral blood, obtained from a patient treated with radiotherapy plus ipilimumab. The receptors originated from a human donor with non-small cell lung cancer who had a complete response to radiotherapy plus ipilimumab.

V usage is TRBV6-1 and J usage is TRBJ2-7; D is perhaps TRBD1 (7 bases). V was trimmed by 2 bases and J by 7 bases, leaving 18 bases between them. The CDR3 extends over 15 amino acids. The germline V gene has CDR1 MNHNS and CDR2 SASEGT. In nucleotides, the CDR3 is TGTGCCAGCAGTGAATTCAGGGGGGCCACTGAGGAGCAGTACGTC. It codes for CASSEFRGATEEQYV.

V and J are TRBV5-5 and TRBJ1-5; 7 bases align to TRBD1. V shed 3 bases and J 0 bases; nucleotides not matched to a gene: 3. The CDR3 consists of 15 residues. Germline values: CDR1 SGHKS, CDR2 YYEKEE (reference sequence). In DNA form, the CDR3 reads TGTGCCAGCAGCTACACAGGGGTTAGCAATCAGCCCCAGCATTTT. Its protein is CASSYTGVSNQPQHF.

The gene calls are TRBV5-1 and TRBJ2-7, with TRBD1 matching 12 bases. The CDR3 is made up of 15 amino acids. V was pared by 4 bases and J by 2 bases, with 4 bases of the junction left unmatched. Germline V gives CDR1 SGHRS, CDR2 YFSETQ. The CDR3 nucleotides read TGCGCCAGCAGCCCCGGGACAGGGGGCCCCTACGAGCAGTACGTC. Translating gives CASSPGTGGPYEQYV.

This chain joins TRBV6-5 and TRBJ1-2; D unresolved. There are 13 residues in the CDR3. Trimming took off 5 bases at V and 4 bases at J, with 11 bases between the two ends. Germline CDR1 MNHEY, CDR2 SVGAGI. The CDR3, as DNA: TGTGCCAGCAGTACGACCCCTCCCTATGGCTACACCTTC. Residues: CASSTTPPYGYTF.

A few counts support this clone. This chain links TRBV7-9 with TRBJ1-4; TRBD1 is a possible D gene (5 bases). This CDR3 has 14 amino acids. CDR1 is SEHNR, CDR2 FQNEAQ, per germline (reference sequence). Trimming stripped 4 bases from V and 3 bases from J, with 9 bases between. The CDR3 DNA sequence: TGTGCCAGCAGCTATGCAGGGTCTAATGAAAAACTGTTTTTT. Its protein product is CASSYAGSNEKLFF.

The count of this clone is one. The rearrangement uses TRBV7-2 and TRBJ1-2; D is possibly TRBD1 (6 bases). The CDR3 has 16 residues. Trimming removed 8 bases from V and 0 bases from J, with 19 bases in between. In germline, CDR1 is SGHTA, CDR2 FQGNSA. The CDR3 coding sequence is TGTGCCAGCCTCCTATATCAGGGGAACTCTAACTATGGCTACACCTTC. It encodes CASLLYQGNSNYGYTF.

The chain uses TRBV11-3 and TRBJ2-4; 9 bases are a match to TRBD2. This CDR3 comprises 14 residues. Looked up from germline, CDR1 is SGHNT and CDR2 is YENEEA. With V trimmed by 5 bases and J by 7 bases, 6 bases remained unmatched. In nucleotides, the CDR3 is TGTGCCAGCAGCCCGGTCGGGACTAGCAACATTCAGTACTTC. This sequence encodes CASSPVGTSNIQYF.

The V and J genes are TRBV6-6 and TRBJ2-5, with 10 bases that match TRBD1. This CDR3 is built from 15 residues. CDR1 and CDR2 (germline): MNHNY, SVGAGI (reference sequence). The J segment lost 2 bases and the V segment lost 2 bases, leaving 2 bases of the junction unmatched. This chain's CDR3 is CASSYPDRGQETQYF. The CDR3, as DNA: TGTGCCAGCAGTTACCCGGACAGGGGGCAAGAGACCCAGTACTTC.

This clone was picked up a small number of times. The genes are TRBV5-1 and TRBJ2-1; 8 bases agree with TRBD2. The CDR3 runs 14 residues. Per germline, CDR1 SGHRS and CDR2 YFSETQ. V trimming: 1 base; J trimming: 9 bases; junction bases outside the gene matches: 6. The DNA for the CDR3 is TGCGCCAGCAGCTTGAGGACGGGAGGGGGTGAGCAGTTCTTC. It encodes CASSLRTGGGEQFF.